This TCR beta chain was recovered during a study of metastatic and nonmetastatic thyroid tumors. TCRdb redid the clone calls on the PCR reads using MiXCR. Among about 38,000 clones listed, 25% to 30% were seen once. There were no patients who had received any treatment before thyroid surgery. Trimming cost V 4 bases and J 0 bases, with 16 bases left between them. In germline, CDR1 is PRHDT, CDR2 FYEKMQ (reference sequence). This CDR3 has 16 residues. Sample: blood. This TCR was sampled from a female donor with papillary thyroid cancer or a benign thyroid nodule (not recorded which). Some clones in this sample may be carry-over from other donors' samples. V usage is TRBV13 and J usage is TRBJ2-7; the D is unclear. In DNA, the CDR3 is TGTGCCAGCAGCTATGGTGGTGCGCGGAGCTCCTACGAGCAGTACTTC. Its protein product is CASSYGGARSSYEQYF.